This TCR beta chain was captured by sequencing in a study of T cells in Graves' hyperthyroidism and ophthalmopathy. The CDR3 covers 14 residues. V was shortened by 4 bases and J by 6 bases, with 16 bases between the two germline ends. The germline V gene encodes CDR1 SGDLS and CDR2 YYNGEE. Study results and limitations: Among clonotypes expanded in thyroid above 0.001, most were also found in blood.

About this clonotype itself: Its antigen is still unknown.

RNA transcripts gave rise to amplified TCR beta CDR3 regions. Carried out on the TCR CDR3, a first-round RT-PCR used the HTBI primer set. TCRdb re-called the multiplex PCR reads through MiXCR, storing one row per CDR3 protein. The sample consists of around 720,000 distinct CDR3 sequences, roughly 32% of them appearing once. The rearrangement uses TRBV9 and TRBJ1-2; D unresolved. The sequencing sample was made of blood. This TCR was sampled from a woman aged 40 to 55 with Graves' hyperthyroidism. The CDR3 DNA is TGTGCCAGCAGCCTAGTAGACGCCGCCGATGGCTACACCTTC. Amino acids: CASSLVDAADGYTF.